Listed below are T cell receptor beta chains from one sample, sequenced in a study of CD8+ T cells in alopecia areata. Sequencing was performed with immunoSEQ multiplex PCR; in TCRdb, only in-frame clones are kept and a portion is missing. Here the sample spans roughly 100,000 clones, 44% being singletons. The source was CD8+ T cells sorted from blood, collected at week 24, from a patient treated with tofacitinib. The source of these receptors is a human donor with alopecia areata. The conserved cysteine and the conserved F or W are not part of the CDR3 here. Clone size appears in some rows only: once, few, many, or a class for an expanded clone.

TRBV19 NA ASSVSGAGANVLT
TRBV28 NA ASSLDRKGHEQY
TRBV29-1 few SVERQGAGANVLT
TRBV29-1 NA SGETLYGYT
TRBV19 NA ASSAAGHQDTQY
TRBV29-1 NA SVDSGRHNEQF
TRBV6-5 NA ASSYFGGRALETQY
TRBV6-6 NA ASSWDRDGYEQY
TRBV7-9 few ASSPDYNEQF
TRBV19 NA ASSTSFYNEQF
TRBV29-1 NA SVPASGSSYNEQF
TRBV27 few ASSFPGQGRNEQF
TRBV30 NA AWTGIVSTEAF
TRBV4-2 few ASSQGGTNTQY
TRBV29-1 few SILGQGSYNEQF
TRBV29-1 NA SVSGLASTDTQY
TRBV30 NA AWSVGGNTEAF
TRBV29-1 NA SVPRQGRYNEQF
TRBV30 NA ASTGLSHYEQY
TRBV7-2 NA ASSLELASRETQY
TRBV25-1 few ASSPLGPEQF
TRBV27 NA ASSLSVTYNEQF
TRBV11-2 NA ASSRSPGLAGHNEQF
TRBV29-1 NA SVEDRPSAGQEAGEQY
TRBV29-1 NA SVGTGGIGYT
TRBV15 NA ATSRREPYNEQF
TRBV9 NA ASSPFGQRDYGYT
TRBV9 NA ASSVGSGSTYEQY
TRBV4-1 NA ASSQDPSNQPQH
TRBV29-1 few SVEVKFGRAWTKETQY
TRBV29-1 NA SVSLSWREGRPYEQY
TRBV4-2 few ASSQNYNEQF
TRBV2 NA ASRTSSTGELF
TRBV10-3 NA AISDRGSSTDTQY
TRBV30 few AWDTTGGSAEAF
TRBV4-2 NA ASSQDLWTQY
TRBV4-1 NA ASSPASRLYQPQH
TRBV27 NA ASSLRGGRSYEQY
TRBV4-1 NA ASSQVGGGNYGYT
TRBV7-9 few ASGWGYEQY
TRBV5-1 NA ASSLVRDRSFQETQY
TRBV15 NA ATSVNRDGVEQY
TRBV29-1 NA SAQDRDGQPQH
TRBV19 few ASSDTGDYNEQF
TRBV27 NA ASSLSGSNQPQH
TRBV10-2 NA ASSESSGFTDTQY
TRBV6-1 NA ASSEIGGSTEAF
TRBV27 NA ASSPQGRGVEQY
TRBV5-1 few ASSFDSSYEQY
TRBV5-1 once ASSINRPRGTEAF
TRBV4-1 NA ASSQGEVLAGAYEQF
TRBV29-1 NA SVMNTEAF
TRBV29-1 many SVPMDQRPYNEQF
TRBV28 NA ASSARDYGYT
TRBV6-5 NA ASSYTHRGNEQF